What follows describes a single TCR beta chain. The CDR3 loop spans 14 amino acids. Germline V gene lookup returns CDR1 DFQATT and CDR2 SNEGSKA (reference sequence). V shed 6 bases and J shed 0 bases, with 9 bases lying between them. One entry per CDR3 protein results from TCRdb running MiXCR on the RT-PCR reads. This table holds about 700,000 distinct CDR3 sequences, approximately 15% found once. This clonotype originated in a female donor in good health, serving as a healthy control. The sequenced sample consisted of memory CD4+ T cells from blood. The chain is built from TRBV20-1 and TRBJ2-6; a possible D gene is TRBD2 (6 bases). In nucleotides, the CDR3 is TGCAGTGCAAAGGGACTCTCTGGGGCCAACGTCCTGACTTTC. The encoded protein is CSAKGLSGANVLTF.